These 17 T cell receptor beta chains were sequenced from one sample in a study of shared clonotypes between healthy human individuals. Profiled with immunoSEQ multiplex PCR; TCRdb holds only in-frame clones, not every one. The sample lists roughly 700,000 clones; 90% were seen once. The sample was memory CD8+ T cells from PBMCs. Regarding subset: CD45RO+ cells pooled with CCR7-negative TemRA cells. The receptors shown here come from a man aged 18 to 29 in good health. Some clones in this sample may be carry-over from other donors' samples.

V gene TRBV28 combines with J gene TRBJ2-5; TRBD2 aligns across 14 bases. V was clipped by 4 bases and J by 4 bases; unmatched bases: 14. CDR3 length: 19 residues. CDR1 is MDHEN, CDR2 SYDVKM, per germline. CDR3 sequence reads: CASSSYSTSGRAGGETQYF. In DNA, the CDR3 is TGTGCCAGCAGTTCCTATTCGACTAGCGGGAGGGCCGGGGGAGAGACCCAGTACTTC.

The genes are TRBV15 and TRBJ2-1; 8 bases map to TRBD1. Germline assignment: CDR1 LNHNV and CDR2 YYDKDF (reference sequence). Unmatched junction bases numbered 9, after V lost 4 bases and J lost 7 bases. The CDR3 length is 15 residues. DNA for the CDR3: TGTGCCACCAGCACCGACAGGGGTCTTAAAAATGAGCAGTTCTTC. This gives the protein CATSTDRGLKNEQFF.

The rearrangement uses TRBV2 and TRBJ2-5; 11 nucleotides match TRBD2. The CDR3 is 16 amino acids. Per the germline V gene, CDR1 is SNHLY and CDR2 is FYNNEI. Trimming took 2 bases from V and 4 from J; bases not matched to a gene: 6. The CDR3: CASSERVAGGGETQYF. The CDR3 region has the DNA TGTGCCAGCAGTGAACGGGTAGCGGGAGGGGGAGAGACCCAGTACTTC.

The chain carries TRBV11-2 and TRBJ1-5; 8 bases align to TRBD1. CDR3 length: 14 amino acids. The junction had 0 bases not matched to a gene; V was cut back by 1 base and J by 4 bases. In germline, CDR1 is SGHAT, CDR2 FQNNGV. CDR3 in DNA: TGTGCCAGCAGCTTAGGACAGGGGAATCAGCCCCAGCATTTT. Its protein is CASSLGQGNQPQHF.

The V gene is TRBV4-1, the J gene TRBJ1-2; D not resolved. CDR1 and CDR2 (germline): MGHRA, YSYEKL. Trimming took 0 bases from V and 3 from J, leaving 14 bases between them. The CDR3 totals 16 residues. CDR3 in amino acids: CASSQDPLTFYYGYTF. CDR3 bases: TGCGCCAGCAGCCAAGATCCCCTCACCTTTTACTATGGCTACACCTTC.

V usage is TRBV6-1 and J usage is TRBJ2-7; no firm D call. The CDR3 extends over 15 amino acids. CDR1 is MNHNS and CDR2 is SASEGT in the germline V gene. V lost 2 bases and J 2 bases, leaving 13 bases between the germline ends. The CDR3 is CASSERSGEAYEQYF. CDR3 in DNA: TGTGCCAGCAGTGAACGGAGTGGGGAAGCCTACGAGCAGTACTTC.

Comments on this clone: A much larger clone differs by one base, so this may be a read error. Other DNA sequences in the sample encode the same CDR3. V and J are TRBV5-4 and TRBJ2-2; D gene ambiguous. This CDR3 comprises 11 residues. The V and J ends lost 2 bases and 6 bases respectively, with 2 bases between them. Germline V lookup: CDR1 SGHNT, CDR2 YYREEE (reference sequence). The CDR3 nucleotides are TGTGCCAGCAGCTTCTCCGGGGAGCTGTTTTTT. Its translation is CASSFSGELFF.

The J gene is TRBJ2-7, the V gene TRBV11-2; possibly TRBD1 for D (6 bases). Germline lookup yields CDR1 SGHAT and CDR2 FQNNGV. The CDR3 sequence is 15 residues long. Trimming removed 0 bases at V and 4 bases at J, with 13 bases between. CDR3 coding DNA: TGTGCCAGCAGCTTAGAACAGGGTCGGCGATACGAGCAGTACTTC. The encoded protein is CASSLEQGRRYEQYF.

CDR3 region: CASSPGSLNTEAFF. In DNA, the CDR3 is TGCGCCAGCAGCCCTGGATCTTTGAACACTGAAGCTTTCTTT. The V and J genes are TRBV4-3 and TRBJ1-1; D unclear. Germline-derived CDR1 and CDR2 are LGHNA and YSLEER. V was trimmed by 4 bases and J by 0 bases, leaving 9 bases between them. The CDR3 covers 14 residues.

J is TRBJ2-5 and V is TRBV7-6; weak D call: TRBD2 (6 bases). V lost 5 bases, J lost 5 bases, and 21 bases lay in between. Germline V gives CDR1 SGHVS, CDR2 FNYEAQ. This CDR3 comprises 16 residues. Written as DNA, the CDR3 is TGTGCCAGCAGCCCGACGAGGGACTCCGGCGGCGAGACCCAGTACTTC. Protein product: CASSPTRDSGGETQYF.

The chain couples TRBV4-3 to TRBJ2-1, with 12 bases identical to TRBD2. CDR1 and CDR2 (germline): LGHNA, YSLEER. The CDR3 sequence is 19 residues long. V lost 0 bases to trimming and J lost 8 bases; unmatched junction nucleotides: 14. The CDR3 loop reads CASSQDWTSGIFRRDEQFF. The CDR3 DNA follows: TGCGCCAGCAGCCAAGATTGGACTAGCGGGATTTTTAGGCGGGATGAGCAGTTCTTC.

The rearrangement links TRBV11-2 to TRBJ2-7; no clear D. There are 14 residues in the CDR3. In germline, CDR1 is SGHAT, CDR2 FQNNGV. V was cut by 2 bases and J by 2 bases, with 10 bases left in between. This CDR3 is CASSLLRLPYEQYF. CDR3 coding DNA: TGTGCCAGCAGCTTACTCAGGTTGCCCTACGAGCAGTACTTC.

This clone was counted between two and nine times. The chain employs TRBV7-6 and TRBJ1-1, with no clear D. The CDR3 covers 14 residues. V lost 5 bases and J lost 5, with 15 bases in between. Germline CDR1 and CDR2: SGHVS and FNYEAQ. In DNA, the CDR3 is TGTGCCAGCAGCCCATCGGGGAGAGGGACTGAAGCTTTCTTT. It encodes CASSPSGRGTEAFF.

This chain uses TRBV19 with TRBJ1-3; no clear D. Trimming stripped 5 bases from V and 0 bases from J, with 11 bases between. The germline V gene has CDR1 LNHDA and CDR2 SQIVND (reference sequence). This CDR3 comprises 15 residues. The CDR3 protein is CASSFRQVSGNTIYF. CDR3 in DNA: TGTGCCAGTAGTTTTAGACAAGTCTCTGGAAACACCATATATTTT.

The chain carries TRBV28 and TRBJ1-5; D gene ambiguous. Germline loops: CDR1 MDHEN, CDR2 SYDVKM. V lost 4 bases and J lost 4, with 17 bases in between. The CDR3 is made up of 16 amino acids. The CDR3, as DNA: TGTGCCAGCAGTTCCAGAAGGGAGCGGGGTAATCAGCCCCAGCATTTT. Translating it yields CASSSRRERGNQPQHF.

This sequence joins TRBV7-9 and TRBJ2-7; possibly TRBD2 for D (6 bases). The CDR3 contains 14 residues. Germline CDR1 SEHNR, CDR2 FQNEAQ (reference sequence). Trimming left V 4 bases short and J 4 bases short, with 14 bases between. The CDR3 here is CASSSRESGYEQYF. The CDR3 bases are TGTGCCAGCAGCTCGCGGGAAAGCGGGTACGAGCAGTACTTC.

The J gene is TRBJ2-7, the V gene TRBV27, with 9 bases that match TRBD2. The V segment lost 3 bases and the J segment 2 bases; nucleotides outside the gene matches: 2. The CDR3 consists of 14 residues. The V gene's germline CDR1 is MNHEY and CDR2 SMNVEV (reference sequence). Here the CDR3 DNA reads TGTGCCAGCAGTTTGCGGGGGGGTGCCTACGAGCAGTACTTC. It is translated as CASSLRGGAYEQYF.